Given below is one T cell receptor beta chain in context. This specimen includes other DNA sequences encoding the same CDR3. Method: immunoSEQ multiplex PCR; TCRdb's copy keeps in-frame clones and lacks some. The table lists approximately 110,000 clones, around 92% of them singletons, with roughly 0.8% in the top ten. The data were taken from a study of OX40 agonist ivuxolimab in advanced cancers. The CDR3 runs 11 residues. Trimming took off 8 bases at V and 1 base at J, with 5 bases between the two ends. Looked up from germline, CDR1 is MDHEN and CDR2 is SYDVKM. The chain is built from TRBV28 and TRBJ1-1; D ambiguous. The TCR was taken from an adult with an advanced solid tumor such as melanoma, head and neck, liver or kidney cancer. Here the sequenced sample was CD4+ or CD8+ T cells sorted from blood, taken in a trial of the OX40 agonist ivuxolimab. The CDR3 DNA reads as TGTGCCAGCCAAGGGAACACTGAAGCTTTCTTT. It specifies CASQGNTEAFF.